These 31 T cell receptor beta chains came from one sample sequenced in a study of vaccination and CD4 T cells after COVID-19. A single record per CDR3 protein comes from TCRdb applying MiXCR to the PCR reads. The repertoire consists of about 15,000 distinct CDR3 sequences, with 65% to 70% occurring once and the leading ten covering around 1.1%. The specimen was CD4+ T cells from blood, collected after SARS-CoV-2 vaccination. The receptors derive from a human donor who had recovered from COVID-19.

The rearrangement links TRBV28 to TRBJ1-1; maybe TRBD1 (6 bases). The CDR3 consists of 12 residues. V was trimmed by 5 bases and J by 3 bases, leaving 7 bases between them. From germline, CDR1 is MDHEN and CDR2 SYDVKM. The CDR3 nucleotides read TGTGCCAGCAGTCCAGGGGACACTGAAGCTTTCTTT. Its protein is CASSPGDTEAFF.

The rearrangement links TRBV5-1 to TRBJ2-7, with D perhaps matching TRBD2 (6 bases). The germline V gene encodes CDR1 SGHRS and CDR2 YFSETQ. There are 14 residues in the CDR3. Trimming stripped 3 bases from V and 4 bases from J, with 14 bases between. The CDR3 here is CASSSRGSGYEQYF. The CDR3 bases are TGCGCCAGCAGCTCCCGGGGGTCGGGGTACGAGCAGTACTTC.

The V call is TRBV5-1, the J call TRBJ2-7; 13 nucleotides match TRBD2. Looked up from germline, CDR1 is SGHRS and CDR2 is YFSETQ. The ends lost 4 bases at V and 7 bases at J; junction bases unmatched: 11. There are 16 residues in the CDR3. The DNA of the CDR3 is TGCGCCAGCAGCCCCGGGACTAGCGGGAAATATGGGGAGCAGTACTTC. It specifies CASSPGTSGKYGEQYF.

J is TRBJ2-4 and V is TRBV20-1; TRBD2 matches at 9 bases. CDR3 length equals 13 residues. The trim removed 3 bases at V and 7 bases at J, leaving 4 bases unmatched. Germline V lookup: CDR1 DFQATT, CDR2 SNEGSKA (reference sequence). The CDR3 DNA is TGCAGTGCTAGCTCGGCGGGGGGGAACATTCAGTACTTC. Residues: CSASSAGGNIQYF.

The rearrangement uses TRBV24-1 and TRBJ2-2; D is ambiguous. The V gene's germline CDR1 is KGHDR and CDR2 SFDVKD. V dropped 3 bases and J dropped 2 bases, with 6 bases sitting between them. The CDR3 is 14 residues long. In DNA, the CDR3 is TGTGCCACCAGTGATCGTATTAACACCGGGGAGCTGTTTTTT. Its translation: CATSDRINTGELFF.

This clonotype turned up a few times. V gene TRBV20-1 combines with J gene TRBJ1-4, with D maybe TRBD1 (5 bases). Germline V gene lookup returns CDR1 DFQATT and CDR2 SNEGSKA (reference sequence). V shed 3 bases and J shed 6 bases, with 5 bases lying between them. The CDR3 consists of 11 residues. CDR3 amino acids: CSARTDEKLFF. The CDR3 DNA follows: TGCAGTGCTAGGACAGATGAAAAACTGTTTTTT.

The chain links TRBV15 to TRBJ1-2; a weak D match, TRBD1 (6 bases). CDR3 length: 14 residues. V gave up 0 bases and J gave up 8 bases, with 13 bases separating them. Germline CDR1 is LNHNV and CDR2 is YYDKDF (reference sequence). CDR3 in DNA: TGTGCCACCAGCAGAGAAGGGGGTAGTAGGGGCTACACCTTC. The encoded protein is CATSREGGSRGYTF. The entire variable domain, with the rest obtained from reference TRBV15 and TRBJ1-2, is as follows: DAMVIQNPRYQVTQFGKPVTLSCSQTLNHNVMYWYQQKSSQAPKLLFHYYDKDFNNEADTPDNFQSRRPNTSFCFLDIRSPGLGDTAMYLCATSREGGSRGYTFGSGTRLTVV.

The chain couples TRBV7-9 to TRBJ2-5; 7 bases agree with TRBD1. CDR3 size: 14 residues. With V trimmed by 5 bases and J by 5 bases, 8 bases remained unmatched. The germline CDR1 and CDR2 sequences are SEHNR and FQNEAQ (reference sequence). CDR3: CASSEAGTAETQYF. CDR3 nucleotides: TGTGCCAGCAGCGAAGCCGGGACAGCCGAGACCCAGTACTTC.

The chain is built from TRBV2 and TRBJ1-1; 8 bases match TRBD1. The ends lost 7 bases at V and 3 bases at J; junction bases unmatched: 4. Germline lookup yields CDR1 SNHLY and CDR2 FYNNEI. CDR3 length: 13 residues. CDR3 loop: CASNRQGYTEAFF. DNA for the CDR3: TGTGCCAGCAATCGACAGGGGTACACTGAAGCTTTCTTT.

This clonotype was seen a handful of times. V usage is TRBV7-2 and J usage is TRBJ2-7; D perhaps matches TRBD1 (5 bases). This CDR3 has 15 amino acids. The germline V and J ends were trimmed by 1 base and 1 base, with 11 bases remaining between them. In germline, CDR1 is SGHTA, CDR2 FQGNSA. The CDR3 DNA is TGTGCCAGCAGCTTAGTTATGACAGCATCCTACGAGCAGTACTTC. As protein: CASSLVMTASYEQYF.

This clonotype was found a few times. V and J are TRBV6-1 and TRBJ2-4; weak D call: TRBD1 (6 bases). This CDR3 region has 14 residues. V lost 6 bases and J 2 bases, leaving 11 bases between the germline ends. The germline gives CDR1 MNHNS, CDR2 SASEGT. CDR3 in amino acids: CASRVQGSKNIQYF. In DNA, the CDR3 is TGTGCCAGCAGAGTACAGGGTTCCAAAAACATTCAGTACTTC.

This chain links TRBV6-1 with TRBJ1-3; D remains ambiguous. CDR1 is MNHNS, CDR2 SASEGT, per germline. This CDR3 spans 14 amino acids. Trimming removed 6 bases at V and 0 bases at J, with 9 bases between. CDR3 DNA sequence: TGTGCCAGCAGGAGACAACTCTCTGGAAACACCATATATTTT. Protein sequence: CASRRQLSGNTIYF.

The table lists this clonotype with a few counts. V is TRBV6-1 and J is TRBJ1-5; the match to TRBD1 covers 8 bases. The CDR3 is 13 amino acids. Unmatched junction bases numbered 5, after V lost 6 bases and J lost 7 bases. CDR1 is MNHNS, CDR2 SASEGT, per germline. The CDR3 DNA is TGTGCCAGCAGGGGACAGGTTAGCCAGCCCCAGCATTTT. Translating gives CASRGQVSQPQHF.

The sample holds a few counts of this clonotype. The chain combines TRBV25-1 with TRBJ1-6; no definite D call. Germline CDR1 and CDR2: MGHDK and SYGVNS. V lost 5 bases and J 12 bases, leaving 11 bases between the germline ends. The CDR3 is 12 residues long. The CDR3 protein is CASSKPAQPLHF. DNA of the CDR3: TGTGCCAGCAGTAAGCCCGCGCAACCCCTCCACTTT. Full variable domain (remainder filled in from reference TRBV25-1 and TRBJ1-6): EADIYQTPRYLVIGTGKKITLECSQTMGHDKMYWYQQDPGMELHLIHYSYGVNSTEKGDLSSESTVSRIRTEHFPLTLESARPSHTSQYLCASSKPAQPLHFGNGTRLTVT.

This chain connects TRBV7-9 to TRBJ2-5; TRBD2 is a possible D gene (6 bases). Trimming stripped 5 bases from V and 5 bases from J, with 9 bases between. Germline assignment: CDR1 SEHNR and CDR2 FQNEAQ (reference sequence). This CDR3 is built from 12 residues. The CDR3 protein is CASSPAGETQYF. The CDR3 DNA follows: TGTGCCAGCAGCCCGGCGGGGGAGACCCAGTACTTC.

The chain combines TRBV5-1 with TRBJ2-3; TRBD1 might be the D (7 bases). Per the germline V gene, CDR1 is SGHRS and CDR2 is YFSETQ. The CDR3 totals 16 residues. V was cut by 0 bases and J by 5 bases, with 16 bases left in between. CDR3: CASSLDAQGGIDTQYF. The CDR3 DNA follows: TGCGCCAGCAGCTTGGACGCCCAGGGGGGAATAGATACGCAGTATTTT.

This clonotype has a handful of counts. The chain has TRBV28 and TRBJ1-5; D is unclear. This CDR3 region has 13 residues. CDR1 is MDHEN and CDR2 is SYDVKM in the germline V gene. Between the trimmed V and J ends, which lost 2 bases and 4 bases, there was a span of 6 bases. CDR3 in amino acids: CASSLDLNQPQHF. The CDR3, as DNA: TGTGCCAGCAGTTTAGACCTAAATCAGCCCCAGCATTTT.

The V gene is TRBV20-1, the J gene TRBJ2-3, with a weak D call TRBD2 (6 bases). This CDR3 is 17 amino acids long. Trimming cost V 1 base and J 0 bases, with 17 bases left between them. The germline V gene encodes CDR1 DFQATT and CDR2 SNEGSKA (reference sequence). The CDR3 coding sequence is TGCAGTGCTAGAGTTGTTAGCGGTCCACCTAGCACAGATACGCAGTATTTT. The encoded protein is CSARVVSGPPSTDTQYF.

The V call is TRBV6-5, the J call TRBJ2-5; D call uncertain. The CDR3 extends over 15 amino acids. Germline-derived CDR1 and CDR2 are MNHEY and SVGAGI. V shed 0 bases and J shed 1 base, with 9 bases lying between them. The CDR3 DNA sequence: TGTGCCAGCAGTTACTCGCCCAGTGGCCAAGAGACCCAGTACTTC. Its protein is CASSYSPSGQETQYF.

V and J are TRBV5-1 and TRBJ1-5, with TRBD1 as a possible D gene (5 bases). This CDR3 region has 14 residues. Trimming removed 0 bases from V and 5 bases from J, with 9 bases in between. CDR1 and CDR2 (germline): SGHRS, YFSETQ. CDR3 protein: CASSLAAGDQPQHF. The CDR3, as DNA: TGCGCCAGCAGCTTGGCCGCGGGGGATCAGCCCCAGCATTTT.

This chain joins TRBV7-9 and TRBJ2-2, with TRBD1 as a possible D gene (5 bases). The CDR3 contains 13 residues. From germline, CDR1 is SEHNR and CDR2 FQNEAQ (reference sequence). V lost 5 bases and J lost 7, with 11 bases in between. CDR3 sequence (DNA): TGTGCCAGCAGCAATCCAGGGATCGGGGAGCTGTTTTTT. It is translated as CASSNPGIGELFF.

The chain joins TRBV7-3 to TRBJ2-2, with TRBD2 identical over 10 bases. Germline V gives CDR1 SGHTA, CDR2 FQGTGA. Trimming cost V 4 bases and J 7 bases; bases outside gene matches: 12. CDR3 length: 17 residues. CDR3 coding DNA: TGTGCCAGCAGCTACCTCGCTAGCGGGAGCCGCGACGGGGAGCTGTTTTTT. Encoded protein: CASSYLASGSRDGELFF.

The V and J genes are TRBV11-3 and TRBJ1-1, with unresolved D. CDR1 is SGHNT and CDR2 is YENEEA in the germline V gene. V was clipped by 2 bases and J by 3 bases, with 7 bases between them. The CDR3 length is 13 residues. In nucleotides, the CDR3 is TGTGCCAGCAGCTTATATGGGGACACTGAAGCTTTCTTT. This codes for CASSLYGDTEAFF.

This clonotype was counted a single time. This chain uses TRBV7-3 with TRBJ1-1; tentatively, D is TRBD1 (6 bases). The germline gives CDR1 SGHTA, CDR2 FQGTGA. The V end lost 3 bases, the J end lost 5 bases, and 10 bases lay between the germline ends. The CDR3 covers 13 residues. The CDR3 sequence: CASSLTGWTEAFF. The CDR3 DNA reads TGTGCCAGCAGCTTGACAGGTTGGACTGAAGCTTTCTTT.

The rearrangement links TRBV15 to TRBJ2-1; D not certain. CDR1 and CDR2 (germline): LNHNV, YYDKDF (reference sequence). The CDR3 extends over 12 amino acids. With 0 bases removed from V and 15 bases from J, the gap between germline ends came to 12 bases. In DNA form, the CDR3 reads TGTGCCACCAGCAGAGATGGAACTTTACGGTTCTTC. Encoded protein: CATSRDGTLRFF.

The chain combines TRBV7-6 with TRBJ1-2, with a weak D call TRBD1 (6 bases). V was pared by 1 base and J by 3 bases, with 15 bases between. This CDR3 region has 16 residues. CDR1 is SGHVS, CDR2 FNYEAQ, per germline. CDR3: CASSLEARGSDYGYTF. The CDR3 nucleotides read TGTGCCAGCAGCTTAGAGGCCAGGGGTTCAGACTATGGCTACACCTTC.

V usage is TRBV6-2 or TRBV6-3 and J usage is TRBJ2-5, with 12 bases that match TRBD2. Germline V lookup: CDR1 MNHEY, CDR2 SVGEGT. This CDR3 contains 18 residues. The J segment lost 2 bases and the V segment lost 6 bases, leaving 13 bases of the junction unmatched. CDR3 in DNA: TGTGCCAGCAGGAGACTAGCGGGAGCCCAAAGGGGGCAAGAGACCCAGTACTTC. This encodes CASRRLAGAQRGQETQYF.

The rearrangement links TRBV20-1 to TRBJ1-5; D gene uncertain. Germline V gene lookup returns CDR1 DFQATT and CDR2 SNEGSKA (reference sequence). The CDR3 sequence is 15 residues long. Trimming pared 6 bases from V and 3 bases from J, leaving 18 bases between. This CDR3 is CSANDEGRFNQPQHF. CDR3 bases: TGCAGTGCCAACGACGAAGGACGTTTCAATCAGCCCCAGCATTTT.

The J gene is TRBJ1-5, the V gene TRBV12-3 or TRBV12-4; D perhaps matches TRBD1 (5 bases). The CDR3 length is 14 residues. V was clipped by 6 bases and J by 2 bases, with 11 bases between them. CDR3 residues: CASRQWDGNQPQHF. CDR3 sequence (DNA): TGTGCCAGCAGACAATGGGACGGCAATCAGCCCCAGCATTTT.

This sequence joins TRBV7-9 and TRBJ1-3, with D possibly TRBD1 on 5 matching bases. Germline lookup yields CDR1 SEHNR and CDR2 FQNEAQ (reference sequence). The CDR3 loop spans 14 amino acids. The germline V and J ends were trimmed by 0 bases and 6 bases, with 9 bases remaining between them. The CDR3 DNA reads TGTGCCAGCAGCTTAGCGGCGGGGGAAAACACCATATATTTT. This gives the protein CASSLAAGENTIYF.

The chain combines TRBV7-9 with TRBJ2-2, with D perhaps matching TRBD2 (5 bases). This CDR3 is 18 amino acids long. Trimming removed 3 bases at V and 4 bases at J, with 21 bases between. Per the germline V gene, CDR1 is SEHNR and CDR2 is FQNEAQ (reference sequence). The CDR3: CASSFGLSERLGTGELFF. The CDR3 nucleotides are TGTGCCAGCAGCTTCGGGCTTAGCGAGAGATTGGGCACCGGGGAGCTGTTTTTT.